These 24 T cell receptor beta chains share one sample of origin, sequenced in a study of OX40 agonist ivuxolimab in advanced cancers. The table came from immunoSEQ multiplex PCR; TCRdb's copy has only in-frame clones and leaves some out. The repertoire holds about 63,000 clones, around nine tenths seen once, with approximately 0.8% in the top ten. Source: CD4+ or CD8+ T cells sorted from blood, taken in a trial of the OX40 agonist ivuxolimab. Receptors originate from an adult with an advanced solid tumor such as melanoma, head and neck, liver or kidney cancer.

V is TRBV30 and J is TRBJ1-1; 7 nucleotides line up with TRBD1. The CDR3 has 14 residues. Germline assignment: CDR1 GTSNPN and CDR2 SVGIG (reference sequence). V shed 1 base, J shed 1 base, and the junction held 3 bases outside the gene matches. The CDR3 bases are TGTGCCTGGAGTGCCGGACAGGCGAACACTGAAGCTTTCTTT. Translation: CAWSAGQANTEAFF.

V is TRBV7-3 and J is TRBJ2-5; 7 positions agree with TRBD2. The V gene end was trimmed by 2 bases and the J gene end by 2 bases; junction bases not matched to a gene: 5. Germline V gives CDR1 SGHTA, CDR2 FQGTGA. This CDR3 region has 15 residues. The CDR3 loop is CASSLGAGRQETQYF. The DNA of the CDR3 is TGTGCCAGCAGCTTAGGAGCGGGGCGTCAAGAGACCCAGTACTTC.

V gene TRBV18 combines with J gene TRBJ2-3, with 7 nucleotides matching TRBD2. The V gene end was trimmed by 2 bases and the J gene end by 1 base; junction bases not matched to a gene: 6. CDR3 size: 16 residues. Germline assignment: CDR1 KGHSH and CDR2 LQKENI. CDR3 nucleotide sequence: TGTGCCAGCTCACCAGGGCTAGCGGAGCGCACAGATACGCAGTATTTT. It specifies CASSPGLAERTDTQYF.

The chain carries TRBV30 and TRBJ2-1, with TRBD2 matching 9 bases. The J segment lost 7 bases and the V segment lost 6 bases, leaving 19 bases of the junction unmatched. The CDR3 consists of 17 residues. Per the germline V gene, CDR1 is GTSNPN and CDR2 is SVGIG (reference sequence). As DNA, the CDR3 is TGTGCCTGTATCCCAGGACTAGCGAGAACCGCGGGGAATGAGCAGTTCTTC. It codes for CACIPGLARTAGNEQFF.

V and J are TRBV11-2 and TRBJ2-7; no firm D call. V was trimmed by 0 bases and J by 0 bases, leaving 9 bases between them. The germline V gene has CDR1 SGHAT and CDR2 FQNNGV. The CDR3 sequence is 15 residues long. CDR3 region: CASSLDRNPSYEQYF. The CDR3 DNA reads TGTGCCAGCAGCTTAGATCGAAATCCCTCCTACGAGCAGTACTTC.

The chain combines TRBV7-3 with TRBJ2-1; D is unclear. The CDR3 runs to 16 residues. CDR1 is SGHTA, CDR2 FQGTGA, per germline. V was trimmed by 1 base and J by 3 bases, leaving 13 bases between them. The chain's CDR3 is CASSLISSYDYNEQFF. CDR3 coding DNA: TGTGCCAGCAGCTTAATCAGCTCCTATGACTACAATGAGCAGTTCTTC. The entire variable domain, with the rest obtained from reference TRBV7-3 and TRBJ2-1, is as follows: GAGVSQTPSNKVTEKGKYVELRCDPISGHTALYWYRQSLGQGPEFLIYFQGTGAADDSGLPNDRFFAVRPEGSVSTLKIQRTERGDSAVYLCASSLISSYDYNEQFFGPGTRLTVL.

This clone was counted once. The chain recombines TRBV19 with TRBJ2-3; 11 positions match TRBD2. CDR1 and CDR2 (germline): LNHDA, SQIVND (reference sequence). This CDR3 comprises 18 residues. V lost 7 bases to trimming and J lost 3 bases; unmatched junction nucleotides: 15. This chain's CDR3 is CASTPRGASGRRTDTQYF. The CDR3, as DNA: TGTGCCAGTACTCCCAGGGGGGCTAGCGGGAGGAGGACAGATACGCAGTATTTT.

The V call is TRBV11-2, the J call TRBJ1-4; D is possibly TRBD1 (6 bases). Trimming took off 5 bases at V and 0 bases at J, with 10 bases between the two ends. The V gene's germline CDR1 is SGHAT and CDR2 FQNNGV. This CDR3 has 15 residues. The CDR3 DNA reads TGTGCCAGCAGCCCGGGACATACAACTAATGAAAAACTGTTTTTT. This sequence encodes CASSPGHTTNEKLFF. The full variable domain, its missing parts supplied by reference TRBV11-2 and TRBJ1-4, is EAGVAQSPRYKIIEKRQSVAFWCNPISGHATLYWYQQILGQGPKLLIQFQNNGVVDDSQLPKDRFSAERLKGVDSTLKIQPAKLEDSAVYLCASSPGHTTNEKLFFGSGTQLSVL.

The CDR3 sequence is CATRLGTLNNEQFF. The CDR3 nucleotides are TGTGCCACCCGTCTCGGGACTTTAAACAATGAGCAGTTCTTC. The chain recombines TRBV27 with TRBJ2-1; possibly TRBD2 for D (6 bases). Germline V lookup: CDR1 MNHEY, CDR2 SMNVEV (reference sequence). The CDR3 is made up of 14 amino acids. The ends were cut back, 10 bases at V and 5 bases at J, with 18 bases in the middle.

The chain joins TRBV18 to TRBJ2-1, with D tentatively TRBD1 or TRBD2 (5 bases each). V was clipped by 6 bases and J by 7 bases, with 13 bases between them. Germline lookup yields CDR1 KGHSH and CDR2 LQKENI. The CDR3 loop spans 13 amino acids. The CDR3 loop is CASSAGWGNEQFF. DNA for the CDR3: TGTGCCAGCTCCGCAGGGTGGGGGAATGAGCAGTTCTTC.

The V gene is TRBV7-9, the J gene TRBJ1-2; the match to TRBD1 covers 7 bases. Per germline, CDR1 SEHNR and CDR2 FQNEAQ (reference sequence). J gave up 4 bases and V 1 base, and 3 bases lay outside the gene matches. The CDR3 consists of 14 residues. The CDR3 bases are TGTGCCAGCAGCTTAGACGGGACAGCCTATGGCTACACCTTC. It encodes CASSLDGTAYGYTF.

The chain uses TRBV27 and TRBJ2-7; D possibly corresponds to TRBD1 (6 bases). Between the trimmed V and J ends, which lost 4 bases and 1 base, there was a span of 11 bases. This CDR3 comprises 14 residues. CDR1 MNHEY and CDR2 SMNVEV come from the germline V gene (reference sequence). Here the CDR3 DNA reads TGTGCCAGCAGTTCTCATGGGACATCCTACGAGCAGTACTTC. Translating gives CASSSHGTSYEQYF.

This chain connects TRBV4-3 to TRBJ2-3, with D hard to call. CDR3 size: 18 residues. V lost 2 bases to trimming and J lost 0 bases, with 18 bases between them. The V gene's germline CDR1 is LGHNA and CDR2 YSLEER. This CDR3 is CASSQQPPNRASTDTQYF. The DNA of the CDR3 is TGCGCCAGCAGCCAACAGCCCCCAAACAGAGCTAGCACAGATACGCAGTATTTT.

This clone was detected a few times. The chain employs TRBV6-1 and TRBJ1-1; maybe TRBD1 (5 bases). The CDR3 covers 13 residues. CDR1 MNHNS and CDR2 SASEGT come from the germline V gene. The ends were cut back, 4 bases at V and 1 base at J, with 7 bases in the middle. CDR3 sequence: CASSGQGNTEAFF. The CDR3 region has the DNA TGTGCCAGCAGTGGGCAGGGGAACACTGAAGCTTTCTTT.

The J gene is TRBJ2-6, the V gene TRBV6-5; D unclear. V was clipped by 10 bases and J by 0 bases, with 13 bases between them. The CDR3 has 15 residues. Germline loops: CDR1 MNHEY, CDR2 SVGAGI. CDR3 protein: CATLPVASGANVLTF. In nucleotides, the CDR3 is TGTGCCACCCTCCCGGTCGCCTCTGGGGCCAACGTCCTGACTTTC.

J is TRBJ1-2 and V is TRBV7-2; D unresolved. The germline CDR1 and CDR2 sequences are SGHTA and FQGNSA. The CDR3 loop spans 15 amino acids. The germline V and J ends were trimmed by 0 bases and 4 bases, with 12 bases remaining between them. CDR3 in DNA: TGTGCCAGCAGCTTAGCGGCACTGCTACGCTATGGCTACACCTTC. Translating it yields CASSLAALLRYGYTF.

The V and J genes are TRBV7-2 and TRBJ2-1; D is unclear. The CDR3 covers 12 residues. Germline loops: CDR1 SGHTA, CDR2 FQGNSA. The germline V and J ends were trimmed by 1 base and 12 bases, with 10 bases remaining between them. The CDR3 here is CASSLVTMVQFF. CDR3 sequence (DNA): TGTGCCAGCAGCTTAGTCACAATGGTGCAGTTCTTC.

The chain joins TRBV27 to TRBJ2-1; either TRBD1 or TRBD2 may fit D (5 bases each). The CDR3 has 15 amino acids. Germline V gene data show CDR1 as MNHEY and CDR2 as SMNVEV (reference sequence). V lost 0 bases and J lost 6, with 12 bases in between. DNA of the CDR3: TGTGCCAGCAGTTTATCCGGGACGCGAGTCAATGAGCAGTTCTTC. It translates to CASSLSGTRVNEQFF.

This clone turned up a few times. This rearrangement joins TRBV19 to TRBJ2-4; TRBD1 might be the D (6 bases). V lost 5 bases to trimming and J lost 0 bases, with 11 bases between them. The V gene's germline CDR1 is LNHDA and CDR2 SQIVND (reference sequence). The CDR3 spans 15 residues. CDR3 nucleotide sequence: TGTGCCAGTAGTGGACAGTTCCTAGCCAAAAACATTCAGTACTTC. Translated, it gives CASSGQFLAKNIQYF.

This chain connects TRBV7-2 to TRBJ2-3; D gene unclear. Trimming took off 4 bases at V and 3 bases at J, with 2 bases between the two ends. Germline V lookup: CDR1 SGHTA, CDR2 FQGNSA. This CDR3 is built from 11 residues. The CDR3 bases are TGTGCCAGCAGCTATACAGATACGCAGTATTTT. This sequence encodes CASSYTDTQYF.

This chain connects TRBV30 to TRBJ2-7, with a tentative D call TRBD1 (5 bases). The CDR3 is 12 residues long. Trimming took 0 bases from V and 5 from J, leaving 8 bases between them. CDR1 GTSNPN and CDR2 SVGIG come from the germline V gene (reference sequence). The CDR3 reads CAWSVGVNEQYF. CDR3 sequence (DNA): TGTGCCTGGAGTGTAGGGGTGAACGAGCAGTACTTC. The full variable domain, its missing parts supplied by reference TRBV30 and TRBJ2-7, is SQTIHQWPATLVQPVGSPLSLECTVEGTSNPNLYWYRQAAGRGLQLLFYSVGIGQISSEVPQNLSASRPQDRQFILSSKKLLLSDSGFYLCAWSVGVNEQYFGPGTRLTVT.

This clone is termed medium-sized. The DNA for the CDR3 is TGCGCCAGCAGCTCAGGGGCGCTTCATGGCTACACCTTC. This encodes CASSSGALHGYTF. This chain uses TRBV5-1 with TRBJ1-2; weak D call: TRBD1 (6 bases). Germline assignment: CDR1 SGHRS and CDR2 YFSETQ. This CDR3 has 13 amino acids. V gave up 3 bases and J gave up 6 bases, with 12 bases separating them.

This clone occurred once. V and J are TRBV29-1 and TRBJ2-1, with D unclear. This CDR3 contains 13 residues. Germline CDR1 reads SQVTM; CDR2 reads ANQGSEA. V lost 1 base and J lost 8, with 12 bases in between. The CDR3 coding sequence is TGCAGCGTTGAAGGGCTAGTGTTCGATGAGCAGTTCTTC. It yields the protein CSVEGLVFDEQFF.

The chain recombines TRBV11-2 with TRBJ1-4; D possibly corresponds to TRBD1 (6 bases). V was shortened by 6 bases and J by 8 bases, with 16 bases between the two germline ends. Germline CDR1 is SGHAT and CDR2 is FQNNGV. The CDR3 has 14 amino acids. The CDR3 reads CASRSGGRGEKLFF. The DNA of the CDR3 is TGTGCCAGCAGAAGCGGGGGGCGCGGAGAAAAACTGTTTTTT.